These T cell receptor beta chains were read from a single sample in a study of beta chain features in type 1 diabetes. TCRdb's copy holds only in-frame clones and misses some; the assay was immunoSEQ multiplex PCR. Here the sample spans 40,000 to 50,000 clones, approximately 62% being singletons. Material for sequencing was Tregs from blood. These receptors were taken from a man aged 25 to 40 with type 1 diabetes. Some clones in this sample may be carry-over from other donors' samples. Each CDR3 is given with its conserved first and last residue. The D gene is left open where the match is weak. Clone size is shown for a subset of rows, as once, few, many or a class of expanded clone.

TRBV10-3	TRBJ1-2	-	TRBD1	TGTGCCATCAGTCCGTTGACAGGGAACTATGGCTACACCTTC	CAISPLTGNYGYTF
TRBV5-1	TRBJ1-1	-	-	TGCGCCAGCAGCTTCGTGACGGGGGACACTGAAGCTTTCTTT	CASSFVTGDTEAFF
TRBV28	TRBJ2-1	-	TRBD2	TGTGCCAGCAGCCCCGGGACTAGCGCCTACAATGAGCAGTTCTTC	CASSPGTSAYNEQFF
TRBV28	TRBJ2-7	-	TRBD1	TGTGCCAGCAGACGACAGGGTACCTCCTACGAGCAGTACTTC	CASRRQGTSYEQYF
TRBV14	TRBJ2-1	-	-	TGTGCCTGCGGGACGGGGGGCCACTACAATGAGCAGTTCTTC	CACGTGGHYNEQFF
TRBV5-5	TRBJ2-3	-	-	TGTGCCAGCAGTTCCCAGGGCGCAGATACGCAGTATTTT	CASSSQGADTQYF
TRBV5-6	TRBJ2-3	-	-	TGTGCCAGCCACATCCAGCGGATAACCATCGATACGCAGTATTTT	CASHIQRITIDTQYF
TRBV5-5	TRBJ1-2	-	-	TGTGCCAGCAGCAAGGACAGCTATGGCTACACCTTC	CASSKDSYGYTF
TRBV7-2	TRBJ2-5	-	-	TGTGCCAGCAGCTTAGAGACAGCCTCGGCCCAGTACTTC	CASSLETASAQYF
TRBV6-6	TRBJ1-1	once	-	TGTGCCAGCATCCGAGGTGGCACTGAAGCTTTCTTT	CASIRGGTEAFF
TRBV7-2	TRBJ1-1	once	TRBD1	TGTGCCAGCAGCTTATTAGGACAGGGGACTGAAGCTTTCTTT	CASSLLGQGTEAFF
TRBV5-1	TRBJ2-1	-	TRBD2	TGCGCCAGCAGCCGGCGGGGGGGGAACAATGAGCAGTTCTTC	CASSRRGGNNEQFF
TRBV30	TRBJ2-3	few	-	TGTGCCTGGAGTCGAGACCTAGCCCTCTTCACAGATACGCAGTATTTT	CAWSRDLALFTDTQYF
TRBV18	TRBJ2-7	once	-	TGTGCCAGCTCCGTGACTAGGACTAACAACGAGCAGTACTTC	CASSVTRTNNEQYF
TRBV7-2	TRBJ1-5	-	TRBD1	TGTGCCAGCAGCCCCGACAGGGGCGTTCAGCCCCAGCATTTT	CASSPDRGVQPQHF
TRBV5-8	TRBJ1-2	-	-	TGTGCCAGCAGCTTGGATGTGGGGGCCGCGTACACCTTC	CASSLDVGAAYTF
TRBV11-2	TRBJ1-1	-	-	TGTGCCAGCAGCTTACGGGGGTCGAACACTGAAGCTTTCTTT	CASSLRGSNTEAFF
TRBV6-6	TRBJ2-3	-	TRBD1	TGTGCCAGCAGTTACCGAGGGGGCGCCACAGATACGCAGTATTTT	CASSYRGGATDTQYF
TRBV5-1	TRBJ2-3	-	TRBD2	TGCGCCAGCAGCCCCTTTAGCGGGGGGGAAGGCGGTACGCAGTATTTT	CASSPFSGGEGGTQYF
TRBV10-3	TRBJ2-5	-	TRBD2	TGTGCCATCAGTGAAAGTACTAGCGCAGTAAGGGAGACCCAGTACTTC	CAISESTSAVRETQYF
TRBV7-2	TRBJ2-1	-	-	TGTGCCAGCAGCTTAAGACAGGCTTCCTTGGGCAATGAGCAGTTCTTC	CASSLRQASLGNEQFF